A single sample gave rise to the 9 T cell receptor beta chains below, sequenced in a study of T cells in localized non-small cell lung cancer. Profiled with immunoSEQ multiplex PCR; TCRdb holds only in-frame clones, not every one. The data hold about 21,000 clones, with 85% to 90% observed a single time. The input for sequencing was peripheral blood, taken before any cancer treatment. These receptors were taken from an older male donor with stage I squamous cell lung carcinoma.

The gene calls are TRBV9 and TRBJ2-3, with 7 bases fitting TRBD1. Germline V gene data show CDR1 as SGDLS and CDR2 as YYNGEE. The CDR3 contains 13 residues. The V segment lost 6 bases and the J segment 5 bases; nucleotides outside the gene matches: 6. The CDR3 region is CASKGAGGDTQYF. The CDR3 coding sequence is TGTGCCAGCAAAGGGGCAGGGGGAGATACGCAGTATTTT.

The chain recombines TRBV6-5 with TRBJ2-7; D ambiguous. Germline CDR1 is MNHEY and CDR2 is SVGAGI. The ends were cut back, 5 bases at V and 3 bases at J, with 11 bases in the middle. The CDR3 is 13 residues long. The CDR3 nucleotides read TGTGCCAGCAGTCGGACCCCGTACTACGAGCAGTACTTC. Amino acid sequence: CASSRTPYYEQYF.

Worth noting for this clone: Other nucleotide sequences in the sample specify the same CDR3. In DNA, the CDR3 is TGTGCCAGCAGCCAAGGGTTAGGACAGATTAACTATGGCTACACCTTC. Its protein is CASSQGLGQINYGYTF. The V call is TRBV14, the J call TRBJ1-2, with D maybe TRBD1 (6 bases). Deletions cut 1 base from V and 1 base from J, with 13 bases between. The CDR3 runs to 16 residues. CDR1 and CDR2 (germline): SGHDN, FVKESK.

The rearrangement links TRBV9 to TRBJ2-7, with 9 nucleotides matching TRBD1. V was pared by 2 bases and J by 3 bases, with 3 bases of the junction left unmatched. The germline gives CDR1 SGDLS, CDR2 YYNGEE. CDR3 size: 14 residues. CDR3 region: CASSVTGGSYEQYF. CDR3 DNA sequence: TGTGCCAGCAGCGTGACAGGGGGGAGCTACGAGCAGTACTTC.

This clone was found once. V and J are TRBV7-9 and TRBJ2-1; 8 bases align to TRBD1. CDR3 length equals 15 residues. V trimming: 5 bases; J trimming: 3 bases; junction bases outside the gene matches: 6. CDR1 is SEHNR, CDR2 FQNEAQ, per germline (reference sequence). CDR3 DNA sequence: TGTGCCAGCAGCCTACGGACAGGGTACTACAATGAGCAGTTCTTC. Translating it yields CASSLRTGYYNEQFF. The full variable domain, with the rest looked up from reference TRBV7-9 and TRBJ2-1, is DTGVSQNPRHKITKRGQNVTFRCDPISEHNRLYWYRQTLGQGPEFLTYFQNEAQLEKSRLLSDRFSAERPKGSFSTLEIQRTEQGDSAMYLCASSLRTGYYNEQFFGPGTRLTVL.

This clone has just one count. The gene calls are TRBV6-6 and TRBJ1-6; possibly TRBD1 for D (5 bases). In germline, CDR1 is MNHNY, CDR2 SVGAGI (reference sequence). Trimming took off 8 bases at V and 7 bases at J, with 18 bases between the two ends. The CDR3 covers 15 residues. The CDR3 DNA follows: TGTGCCAGCCGTCCACCCCGGGGCATGAATTCACCCCTCCACTTT. This sequence encodes CASRPPRGMNSPLHF.

This rearrangement joins TRBV2 to TRBJ1-1; maybe TRBD1 (5 bases). The CDR3 has 12 residues. CDR1 SNHLY and CDR2 FYNNEI come from the germline V gene. Trimming pared 7 bases from V and 11 bases from J, leaving 17 bases between. The CDR3 loop is CASTGTAQRAFF. In nucleotides, the CDR3 is TGTGCCAGCACTGGGACCGCCCAGAGGGCTTTCTTT.

The chain couples TRBV28 to TRBJ2-3; 8 nucleotides align to TRBD2. V was pared by 3 bases and J by 5 bases, with 7 bases of the junction left unmatched. This CDR3 contains 15 residues. Germline V gene data show CDR1 as MDHEN and CDR2 as SYDVKM. The CDR3: CASSFSGATGDTQYF. CDR3 nucleotides: TGTGCCAGCAGTTTTAGCGGGGCCACAGGAGATACGCAGTATTTT. Looking up the rest from reference TRBV28 and TRBJ2-3 gives the full variable domain: DVKVTQSSRYLVKRTGEKVFLECVQDMDHENMFWYRQDPGLGLRLIYFSYDVKMKEKGDIPEGYSVSREKKERFSLILESASTNQTSMYLCASSFSGATGDTQYFGPGTRLTVL.

The count of this clone is one. This chain links TRBV28 with TRBJ2-7; no clear D. The germline V gene encodes CDR1 MDHEN and CDR2 SYDVKM. Trimming cost V 6 bases and J 5 bases, with 17 bases left between them. CDR3 length: 14 residues. CDR3 coding DNA: TGTGCCAGCAGACCCCCGGCTCCGGCCCACGAGCAGTACTTC. Translating it yields CASRPPAPAHEQYF.